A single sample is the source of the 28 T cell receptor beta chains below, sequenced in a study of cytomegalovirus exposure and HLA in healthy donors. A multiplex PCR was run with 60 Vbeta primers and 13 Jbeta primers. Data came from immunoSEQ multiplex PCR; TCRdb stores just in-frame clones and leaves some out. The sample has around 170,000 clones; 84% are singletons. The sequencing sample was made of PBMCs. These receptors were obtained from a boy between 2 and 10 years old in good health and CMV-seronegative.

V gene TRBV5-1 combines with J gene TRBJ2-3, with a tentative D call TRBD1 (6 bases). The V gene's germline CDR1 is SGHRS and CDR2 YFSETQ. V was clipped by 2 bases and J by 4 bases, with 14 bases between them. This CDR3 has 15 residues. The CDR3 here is CASSLVAQGSDTQYF. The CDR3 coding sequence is TGCGCCAGCAGCTTAGTCGCGCAGGGGTCAGATACGCAGTATTTT.

The DNA of the CDR3 is TGTGCCAGCAGCGCCGGGACTAGCGGGAGCGGAGAGCAGTACTTC. Protein product: CASSAGTSGSGEQYF. The chain has TRBV5-4 and TRBJ2-5, with 14 bases aligning to TRBD2. The CDR3 runs to 15 residues. Trimming removed 4 bases from V and 11 bases from J; junction bases left unmatched: 10. CDR1 and CDR2 (germline): SGHNT, YYREEE (reference sequence).

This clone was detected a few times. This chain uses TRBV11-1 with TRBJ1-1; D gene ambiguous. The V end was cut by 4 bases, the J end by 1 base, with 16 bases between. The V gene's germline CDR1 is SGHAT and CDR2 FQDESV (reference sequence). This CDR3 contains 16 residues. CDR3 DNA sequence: TGTGCCAGCAGCTCGACTTACTACGCCTGGAACACTGAAGCTTTCTTT. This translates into CASSSTYYAWNTEAFF.

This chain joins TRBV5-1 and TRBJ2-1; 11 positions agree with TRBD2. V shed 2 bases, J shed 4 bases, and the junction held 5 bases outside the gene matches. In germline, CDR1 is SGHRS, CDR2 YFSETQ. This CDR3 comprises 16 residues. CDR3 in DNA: TGCGCCAGCAGCTTACCCGGGACTAGCGGATACAATGAGCAGTTCTTC. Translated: CASSLPGTSGYNEQFF.

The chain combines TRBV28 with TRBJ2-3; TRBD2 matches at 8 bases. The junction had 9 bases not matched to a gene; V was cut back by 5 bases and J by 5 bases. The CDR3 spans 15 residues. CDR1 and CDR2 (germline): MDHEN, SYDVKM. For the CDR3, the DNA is TGTGCCAGCAGTCCCCGGAGCGGGAGCGTAGATACGCAGTATTTT. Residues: CASSPRSGSVDTQYF. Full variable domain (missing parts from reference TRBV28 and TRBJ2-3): DVKVTQSSRYLVKRTGEKVFLECVQDMDHENMFWYRQDPGLGLRLIYFSYDVKMKEKGDIPEGYSVSREKKERFSLILESASTNQTSMYLCASSPRSGSVDTQYFGPGTRLTVL.

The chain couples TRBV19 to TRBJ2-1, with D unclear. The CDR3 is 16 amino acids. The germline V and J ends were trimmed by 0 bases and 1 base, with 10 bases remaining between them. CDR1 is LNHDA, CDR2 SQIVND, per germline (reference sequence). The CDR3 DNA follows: TGTGCCAGTAGTATAGATTCAGCGAATTCCTACAATGAGCAGTTCTTC. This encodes CASSIDSANSYNEQFF.

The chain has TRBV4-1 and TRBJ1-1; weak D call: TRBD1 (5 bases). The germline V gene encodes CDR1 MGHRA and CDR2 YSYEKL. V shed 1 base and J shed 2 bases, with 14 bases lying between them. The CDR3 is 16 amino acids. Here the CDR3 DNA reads TGCGCCAGCAGCCAAGGGGGTGCCGGGGGAAACACTGAAGCTTTCTTT. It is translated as CASSQGGAGGNTEAFF.

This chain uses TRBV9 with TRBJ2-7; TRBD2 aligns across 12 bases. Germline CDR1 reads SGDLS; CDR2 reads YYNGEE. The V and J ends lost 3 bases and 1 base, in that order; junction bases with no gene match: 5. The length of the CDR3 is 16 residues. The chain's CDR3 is CASSATGTSGSYEQYF. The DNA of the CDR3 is TGTGCCAGCAGCGCCACTGGGACTAGCGGGTCCTACGAGCAGTACTTC.

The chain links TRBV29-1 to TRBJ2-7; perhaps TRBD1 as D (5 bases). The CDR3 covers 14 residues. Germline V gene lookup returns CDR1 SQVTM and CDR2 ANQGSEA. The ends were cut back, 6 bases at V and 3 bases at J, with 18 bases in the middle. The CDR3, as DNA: TGCAGCGTCCCTAACAGGCTGCCCCTCTACGAGCAGTACTTC. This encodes CSVPNRLPLYEQYF.

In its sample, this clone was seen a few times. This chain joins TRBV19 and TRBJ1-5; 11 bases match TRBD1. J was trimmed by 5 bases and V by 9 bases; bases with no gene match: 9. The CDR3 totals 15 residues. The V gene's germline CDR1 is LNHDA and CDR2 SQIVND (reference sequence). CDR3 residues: CASNGQGAPYQPQHF. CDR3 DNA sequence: TGTGCCAGCAACGGACAGGGGGCACCCTATCAGCCCCAGCATTTT.

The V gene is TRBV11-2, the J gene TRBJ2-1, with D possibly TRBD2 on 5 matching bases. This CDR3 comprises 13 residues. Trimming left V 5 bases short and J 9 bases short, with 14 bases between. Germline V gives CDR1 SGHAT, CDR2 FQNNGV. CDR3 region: CASSPSGSTEQFF. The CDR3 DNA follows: TGTGCCAGCAGCCCTTCGGGGAGCACTGAGCAGTTCTTC.

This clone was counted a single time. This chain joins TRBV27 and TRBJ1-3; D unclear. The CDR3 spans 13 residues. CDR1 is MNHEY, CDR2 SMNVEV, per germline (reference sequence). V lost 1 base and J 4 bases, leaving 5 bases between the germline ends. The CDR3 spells CASSLWAGNTIYF. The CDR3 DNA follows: TGTGCCAGCAGTTTATGGGCGGGAAACACCATATATTTT.

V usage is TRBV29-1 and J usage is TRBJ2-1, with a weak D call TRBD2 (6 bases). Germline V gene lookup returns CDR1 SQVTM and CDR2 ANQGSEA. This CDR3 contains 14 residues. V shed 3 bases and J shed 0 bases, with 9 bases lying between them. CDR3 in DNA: TGCAGCGTTGATGGGGGGAGCTCCTACAATGAGCAGTTCTTC. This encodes CSVDGGSSYNEQFF.

The DNA for the CDR3 is TGTGCCTGGAGTGTACACAGGGCTAATTCACCCCTCCACTTT. Translating it yields CAWSVHRANSPLHF. The rearrangement uses TRBV30 and TRBJ1-6; D might be TRBD1 (6 bases). The V gene lost 0 bases and the J gene lost 6 bases, with 9 bases spanning the gap. Germline loops: CDR1 GTSNPN, CDR2 SVGIG (reference sequence). This CDR3 has 14 amino acids.

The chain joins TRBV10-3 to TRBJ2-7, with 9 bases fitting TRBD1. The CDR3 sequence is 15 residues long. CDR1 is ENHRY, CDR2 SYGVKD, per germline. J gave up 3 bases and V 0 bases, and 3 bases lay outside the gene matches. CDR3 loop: CAISESTGGIYEQYF. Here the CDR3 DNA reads TGTGCCATCAGTGAGTCGACAGGGGGGATCTACGAGCAGTACTTC.

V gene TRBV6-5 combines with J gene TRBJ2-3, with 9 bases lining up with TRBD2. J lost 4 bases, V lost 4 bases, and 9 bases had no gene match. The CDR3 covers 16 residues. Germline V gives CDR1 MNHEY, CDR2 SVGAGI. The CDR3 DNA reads TGTGCCAGCAGTTTAATCGCGGGAGGGCCCGCAGATACGCAGTATTTT. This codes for CASSLIAGGPADTQYF.

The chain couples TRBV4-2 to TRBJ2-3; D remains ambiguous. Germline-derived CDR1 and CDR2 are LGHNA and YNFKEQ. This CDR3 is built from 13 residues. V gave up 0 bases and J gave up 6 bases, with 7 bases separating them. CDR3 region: CASSQEYGDTQYF. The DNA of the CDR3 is TGTGCCAGCAGCCAAGAATACGGGGATACGCAGTATTTT.

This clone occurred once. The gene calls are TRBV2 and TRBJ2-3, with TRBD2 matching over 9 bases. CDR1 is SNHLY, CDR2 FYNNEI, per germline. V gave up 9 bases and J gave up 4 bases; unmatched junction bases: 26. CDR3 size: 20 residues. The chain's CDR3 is CARYFPIPPGSGRSADTQYF. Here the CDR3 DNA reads TGTGCCAGATATTTCCCAATCCCCCCGGGTAGCGGGAGATCGGCAGATACGCAGTATTTT.

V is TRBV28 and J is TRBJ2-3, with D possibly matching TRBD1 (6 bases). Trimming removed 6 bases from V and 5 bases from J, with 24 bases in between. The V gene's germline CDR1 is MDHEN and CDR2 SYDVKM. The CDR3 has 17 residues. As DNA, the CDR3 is TGTGCCAGCAGCCTTTCCTTAAGCCAGGGGATGAGAGATACGCAGTATTTT. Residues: CASSLSLSQGMRDTQYF.

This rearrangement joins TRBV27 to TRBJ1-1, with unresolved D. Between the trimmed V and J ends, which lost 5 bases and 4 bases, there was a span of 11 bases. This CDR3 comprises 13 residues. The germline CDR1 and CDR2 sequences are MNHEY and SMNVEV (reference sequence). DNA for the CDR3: TGTGCCAGCAGTCCCTTTCTCGGCACTGAAGCTTTCTTT. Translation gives CASSPFLGTEAFF.

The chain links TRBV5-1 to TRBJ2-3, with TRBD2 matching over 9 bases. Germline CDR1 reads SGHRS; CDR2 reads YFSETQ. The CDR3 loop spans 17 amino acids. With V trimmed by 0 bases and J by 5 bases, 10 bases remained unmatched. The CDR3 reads CASSLVRLGLAGDTQYF. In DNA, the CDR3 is TGCGCCAGCAGCTTGGTGAGATTGGGACTAGCCGGAGATACGCAGTATTTT.

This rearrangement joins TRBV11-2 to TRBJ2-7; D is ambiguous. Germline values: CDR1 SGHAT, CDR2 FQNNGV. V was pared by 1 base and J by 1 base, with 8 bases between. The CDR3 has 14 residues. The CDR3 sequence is CASSLGPESYEQYF. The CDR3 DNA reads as TGTGCCAGCAGCTTAGGGCCGGAGTCCTACGAGCAGTACTTC. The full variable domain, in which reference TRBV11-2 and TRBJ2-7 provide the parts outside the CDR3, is EAGVAQSPRYKIIEKRQSVAFWCNPISGHATLYWYQQILGQGPKLLIQFQNNGVVDDSQLPKDRFSAERLKGVDSTLKIQPAKLEDSAVYLCASSLGPESYEQYFGPGTRLTVT.

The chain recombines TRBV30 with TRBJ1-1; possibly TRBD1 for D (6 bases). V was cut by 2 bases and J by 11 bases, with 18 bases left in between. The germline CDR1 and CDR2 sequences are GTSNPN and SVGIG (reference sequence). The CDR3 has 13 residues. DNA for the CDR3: TGTGCCTGGAGTCTCGGGGGGGGCGGTGGGGCTTTCTTT. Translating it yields CAWSLGGGGGAFF.

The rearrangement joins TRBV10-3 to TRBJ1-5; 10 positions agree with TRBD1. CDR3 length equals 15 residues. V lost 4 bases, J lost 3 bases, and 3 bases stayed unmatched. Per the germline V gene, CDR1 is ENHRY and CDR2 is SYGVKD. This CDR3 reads CAISAGQGDNQPQHF. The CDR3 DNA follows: TGTGCCATCAGTGCAGGACAGGGGGACAATCAGCCCCAGCATTTT.

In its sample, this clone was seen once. The DNA of the CDR3 is TGTGCCAGCAGTTTGACGGGAGGCTCCTACAATGAGCAGTTCTTC. It specifies CASSLTGGSYNEQFF. The rearrangement uses TRBV28 and TRBJ2-1; 7 positions match TRBD2. J gave up 0 bases and V 3 bases, and 2 bases lay outside the gene matches. The CDR3 covers 15 residues. CDR1 is MDHEN, CDR2 SYDVKM, per germline.

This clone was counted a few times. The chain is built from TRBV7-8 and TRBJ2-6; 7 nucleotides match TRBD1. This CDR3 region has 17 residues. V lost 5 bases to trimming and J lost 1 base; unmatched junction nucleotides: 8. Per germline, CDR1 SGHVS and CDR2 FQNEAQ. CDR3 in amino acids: CASSVGQTLSGANVLTF. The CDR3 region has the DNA TGTGCCAGCAGCGTGGGACAGACTCTTTCTGGGGCCAACGTCCTGACTTTC.

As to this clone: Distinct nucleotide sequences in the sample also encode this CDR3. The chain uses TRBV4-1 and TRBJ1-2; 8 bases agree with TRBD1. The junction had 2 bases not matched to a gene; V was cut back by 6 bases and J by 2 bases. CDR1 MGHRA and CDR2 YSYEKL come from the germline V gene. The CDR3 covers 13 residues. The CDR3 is CASSRDRNYGYTF. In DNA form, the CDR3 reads TGCGCCAGCAGTCGGGACAGGAACTATGGCTACACCTTC.

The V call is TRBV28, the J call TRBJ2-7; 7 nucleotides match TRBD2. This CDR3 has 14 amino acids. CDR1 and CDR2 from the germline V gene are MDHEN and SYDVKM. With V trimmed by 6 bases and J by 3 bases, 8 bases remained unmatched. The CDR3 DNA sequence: TGTGCCAGCAGCTGGAGAGGGGACTACTACGAGCAGTACTTC. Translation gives CASSWRGDYYEQYF.